Sequencing of this TCR beta chain was carried out in a study of T cell responses to AZD1222 COVID-19 vaccine. Study observations and caveats: Distributed over spike, vaccine-associated CD4 TCRs predominated at 160-218 and 743-854. The study identified only 6 or 7 AZD1222 recipients as seropositive at baseline.

Turning to this clone: Its antigen is still unknown.

Sequenced by immunoSEQ multiplex PCR; TCRdb stores in-frame clones only, minus some. The sample holds under 150,000 clones, just over 90% seen once. The germline gives CDR1 SGHRS, CDR2 YFSETQ. The CDR3 totals 15 residues. The V gene lost 4 bases and the J gene lost 0 bases, with 10 bases spanning the gap. The input for sequencing was peripheral blood, taken on day 0 of MenACWY control vaccination. This sequence was found in an adult in good health. This chain links TRBV5-1 with TRBJ1-4; D gene ambiguous. CDR3 DNA: TGCGCCAGCAGCGGAAGTAGCGCAACTAATGAAAAACTGTTTTTT. Amino acids: CASSGSSATNEKLFF. The whole variable domain, remainder taken from reference TRBV5-1 and TRBJ1-4, is KAGVTQTPRYLIKTRGQQVTLSCSPISGHRSVSWYQQTPGQGLQFLFEYFSETQRNKGNFPGRFSGRQFSNSRSEMNVSTLELGDSALYLCASSGSSATNEKLFFGSGTQLSVL.